This is a list of T cell receptor beta chains from one sample in a study of blood T cell repertoires in COVID-19. The method was immunoSEQ multiplex PCR; TCRdb's version includes in-frame clones alone and lacks a portion of them. Here the sample spans approximately 210,000 clones, roughly nine tenths being singletons. The material sequenced was peripheral blood. The origin of the receptors is a man in his forties with active or convalescent COVID-19. Both conserved end residues are part of each CDR3. A D gene is named only where the DNA matches it firmly. Not every row has a clone size; where given, it reads once, few, many or a size class.

abundance	v_gene	d_gene	len	j_gene	CDR3nt	CDR3aa
.	TRBV27	.	15	TRBJ1-2	TGTGCCAGCAGTCCAAGCTCCGGGACAATCTATGGCTACACCTTC	CASSPSSGTIYGYTF
.	TRBV24-1	.	11	TRBJ1-1	TGTGCCACGATGGGGGGTACTGAAGCTTTCTTT	CATMGGTEAFF
.	TRBV28	.	15	TRBJ1-3	TGTGCCAGCACCCCGACCCTGACTGCTGGAAACACCATATATTTT	CASTPTLTAGNTIYF
.	TRBV12-3/TRBV12-4	.	11	TRBJ2-5	TGTGCCAGCAGTTTAGGGCAGACCCAGTACTTC	CASSLGQTQYF
.	TRBV7-2	.	11	TRBJ1-1	TGTGCCAGCAGCTTATCCCGGATGGACTCGTTT	CASSLSRMDSF
.	TRBV10-3	.	14	TRBJ2-7	TGTGCCATCAGTGAGGGGGCAGGGTGGCTCGAGCAGTACTTC	CAISEGAGWLEQYF
.	TRBV5-8	.	13	TRBJ1-2	TGTGCCAGCAGCCTCACAGAGAACTATGGCTACACCTTC	CASSLTENYGYTF
.	TRBV28	.	14	TRBJ1-2	TGTGCCAGCAGTACCCCCGGGAAAACCTATGGCTACACCTTC	CASSTPGKTYGYTF
.	TRBV4-2	.	14	TRBJ2-1	TGTGCCAGCAGCCAAGGGCGGTACGTGACTGAGCAGTTCTTC	CASSQGRYVTEQFF
.	TRBV5-4	TRBD2	15	TRBJ2-5	TGTGCCAGCAGCTTGGGCGGGAGTGCAGCAGAGACCCAGTACTTC	CASSLGGSAAETQYF
.	TRBV27	TRBD1	15	TRBJ2-7	TGTGCCAGCAGTACGTACCGGGACAGGGTACGGGAGCAGTACTTC	CASSTYRDRVREQYF
.	TRBV3-1/TRBV3-2	.	13	TRBJ1-3	TGTGCCAGCAGCCAATACGAGGGAAACACCATATATTTT	CASSQYEGNTIYF
.	TRBV6-5	TRBD1	15	TRBJ1-2	TGTGCCAGCAGTTACGCGGACAGGGGCTTATATGGCTACACCTTC	CASSYADRGLYGYTF
.	TRBV4-1	.	14	TRBJ1-1	TGCGCCAGCAGCCCCGTGAGCCGGGACACTGAAGCTTTCTTT	CASSPVSRDTEAFF
.	TRBV28	.	14	TRBJ1-2	TGTGCCAGCAGCAACCCGACAGGAGGCTATGGCTACACCTTC	CASSNPTGGYGYTF
.	TRBV29-1	TRBD1	15	TRBJ1-2	TGCAGCGTTGAAGCTGTACAGGGGCAACTCGGTGGCTACACCTTC	CSVEAVQGQLGGYTF
.	TRBV24-1	.	14	TRBJ1-2	TGTGCCACCAGTGATTTGGGGCAGTCAAGTGGCTACACCTTC	CATSDLGQSSGYTF
.	TRBV2	TRBD1	16	TRBJ1-1	TGTGCCAGCAGTGAGGGACAGCTTACTATGAACACTGAAGCTTTCTTT	CASSEGQLTMNTEAFF
.	TRBV6-1	TRBD1	15	TRBJ2-7	TGTGCCAGCAGTGAAACAGGGGGCAGTGTCTACGAGCAGTACTTC	CASSETGGSVYEQYF
.	TRBV2	TRBD1	14	TRBJ2-2	TGTGCCAGCAGTGTAATACAGGGGGCCGGGGAGCTGTTTTTT	CASSVIQGAGELFF
few	TRBV5-1	TRBD1	15	TRBJ2-2	TGCGCCACTAAACCCGGGACAGGGGGCACCGGGGAGCTGTTTTTT	CATKPGTGGTGELFF
.	TRBV5-5	.	14	TRBJ1-1	TGTGCCAGCATGTCGGGGTGGGGGAACACTGAAGCTTTCTTT	CASMSGWGNTEAFF
.	TRBV28	TRBD2	14	TRBJ2-7	TGTGCCAGCAGTTCTTTGCGGGAGGTTTACGAGCAGTACTTC	CASSSLREVYEQYF
.	TRBV29-1	.	12	TRBJ1-1	TGCAGCGGGCAGGGTCTGAACACTGAAGCTTTCTTT	CSGQGLNTEAFF
.	TRBV6-5	.	13	TRBJ1-2	TGTGCCAGCAGACAGGGTCAGGACTATGGCTACACCTTC	CASRQGQDYGYTF
.	TRBV19	.	12	TRBJ1-1	TGTGCCAGTAGTCTTCAGGGCACTGAAGCTTTCTTT	CASSLQGTEAFF
.	TRBV6-6	.	15	TRBJ2-7	TGTGCCAGCAGTCTCCACCCGAGGAACCTCTACGAGCAGTACTTC	CASSLHPRNLYEQYF
.	TRBV7-2	TRBD2	16	TRBJ2-7	TGTGCCAGCAGCTTAGCGGGGGGAGGGACTACCTACGAGCAGTACTTC	CASSLAGGGTTYEQYF
.	TRBV2	.	13	TRBJ2-7	TGTGCCAGCGGCAATTTGCGGGGATACGAGCAGTACTTC	CASGNLRGYEQYF
.	TRBV5-1	.	14	TRBJ2-3	TGCGCCAGCAGCACTGACAGTAGCACAGATACGCAGTATTTT	CASSTDSSTDTQYF
.	TRBV27	TRBD1	15	TRBJ1-1	TGTGCCAGCAGTTCCTGGGGACAGGGTCCCACTGAAGCTTTCTTT	CASSSWGQGPTEAFF
.	TRBV7-2	TRBD1	14	TRBJ1-2	TGTGCCAGCAGCTCGTACAGGGGTGAAAATGGCTACACCTTC	CASSSYRGENGYTF
.	TRBV24-1	.	14	TRBJ1-2	TGTGCCACCAGTGATGCCGACAGGTTCTATGGCTACACCTTC	CATSDADRFYGYTF
.	TRBV24-1	.	14	TRBJ2-2	TGTGCCACCTCGGACAGACTGAACACCGGGGAGCTGTTTTTT	CATSDRLNTGELFF
.	TRBV11-2	TRBD1	14	TRBJ2-3	TGTGCCAGTACGGTAGGGGGCCCCGCAGATACGCAGTATTTT	CASTVGGPADTQYF
.	TRBV28	TRBD1	13	TRBJ2-7	TGTGCCAGCCTACAGGGGCTCTCCTACGAGCAGTACTTC	CASLQGLSYEQYF
.	TRBV30	TRBD2	15	TRBJ2-5	TGTGCCTGGAGCACTCCGGGAGGGTTTCAAGAGACCCAGTACTTC	CAWSTPGGFQETQYF
.	TRBV4-1	.	14	TRBJ1-2	TGCGCCAGCAGCCGGGACCAGGGGTACTATGGCTACACCTTC	CASSRDQGYYGYTF
.	TRBV7-9	TRBD1	15	TRBJ2-4	TGTGCCAGCAGCCATACAGGGGATTGGAAAAACATTCAGTACTTC	CASSHTGDWKNIQYF
.	TRBV2	TRBD2	16	TRBJ2-3	TGTGCCAGCAGCCTTTTGGCGGGGGGGCCCGGAGATACGCAGTATTTT	CASSLLAGGPGDTQYF
.	TRBV27	TRBD2	14	TRBJ2-7	TGTGCCAGCAGTTTAAGCGGGAGGGCCCACGAGCAGTACTTC	CASSLSGRAHEQYF
.	TRBV18	.	13	TRBJ2-3	TGTGCCAGCTCTGGGACTGAGACAGATACGCAGTATTTT	CASSGTETDTQYF
.	TRBV4-2	TRBD2	16	TRBJ2-1	TGTGCCAGCAGCCAAGGACTAGCGGGGGGGCACGATGAGCAGTTCTTC	CASSQGLAGGHDEQFF
.	TRBV5-6	TRBD1	13	TRBJ2-1	TGTGCCAGCAGCTTGAGGGACAGCAATGAGCAGTTCTTC	CASSLRDSNEQFF